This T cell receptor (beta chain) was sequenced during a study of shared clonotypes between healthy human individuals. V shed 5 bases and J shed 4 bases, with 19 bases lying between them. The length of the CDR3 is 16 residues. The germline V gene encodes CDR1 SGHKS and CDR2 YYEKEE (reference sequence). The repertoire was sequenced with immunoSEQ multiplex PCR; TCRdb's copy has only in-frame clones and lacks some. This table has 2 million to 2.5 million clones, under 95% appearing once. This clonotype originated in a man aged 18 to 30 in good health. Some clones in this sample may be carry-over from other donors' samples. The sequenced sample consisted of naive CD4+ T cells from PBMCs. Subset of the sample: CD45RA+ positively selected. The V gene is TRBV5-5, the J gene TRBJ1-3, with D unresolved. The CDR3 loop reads CASSLFTLAIGNTIYF. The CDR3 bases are TGTGCCAGCAGTTTGTTCACTCTGGCTATCGGAAACACCATATATTTT. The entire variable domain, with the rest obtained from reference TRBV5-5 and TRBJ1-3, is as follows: DAGVTQSPTHLIKTRGQQVTLRCSPISGHKSVSWYQQVLGQGPQFIFQYYEKEERGRGNFPDRFSARQFPNYSSELNVNALLLGDSALYLCASSLFTLAIGNTIYFGEGSWLTVV.